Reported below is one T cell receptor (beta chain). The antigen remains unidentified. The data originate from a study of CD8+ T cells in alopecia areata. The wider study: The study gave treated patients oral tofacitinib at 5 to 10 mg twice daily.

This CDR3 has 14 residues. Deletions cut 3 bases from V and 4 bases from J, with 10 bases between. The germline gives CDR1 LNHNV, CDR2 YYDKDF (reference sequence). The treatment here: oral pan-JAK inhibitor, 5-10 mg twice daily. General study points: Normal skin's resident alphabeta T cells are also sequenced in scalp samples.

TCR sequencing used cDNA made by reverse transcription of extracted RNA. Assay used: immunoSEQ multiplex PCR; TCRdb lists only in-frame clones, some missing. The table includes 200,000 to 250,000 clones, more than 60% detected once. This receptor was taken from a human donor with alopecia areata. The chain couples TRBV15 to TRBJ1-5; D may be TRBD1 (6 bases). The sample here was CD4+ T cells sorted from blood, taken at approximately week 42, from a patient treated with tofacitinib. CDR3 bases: TGTGCCACCAGCAGTGACAGGAGGAATCAGCCCCAGCATTTT. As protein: CATSSDRRNQPQHF.